This T cell receptor beta chain came from a study of tumor-infiltrating lymphocytes in primary liver carcinoma. A constant-region primer primed TCR beta cDNA synthesis from about 490 ng of total RNA. For TCR beta, libraries were produced by three nested multiplex PCR rounds using slightly modified ARM-PCR. In the first two PCR rounds, TRBV1-TRBV30 forward primers were paired with a C-beta reverse primer, and each round lasted about 10 cycles. TCRdb recomputed calls from the multiplex PCR reads with MiXCR, one row per CDR3 protein. The table records some 180,000 distinct CDR3 sequences, less than 65% of them present only once. Unsorted whole blood supplied the RNA, and germline DNA was extracted too. CDR3 length equals 13 residues. Trimming removed 0 bases from V and 8 bases from J; junction bases left unmatched: 4. Germline CDR1 and CDR2: SGHNT and YYREEE (reference sequence).

This chain uses TRBV5-4 with TRBJ1-2; TRBD1 matches at 7 bases. This sequence was found in a man aged 40-50 years with primary liver carcinoma and hepatitis B virus infection. Sequencing used peripheral blood. The DNA of the CDR3 is TGTGCCAGCAGCTTGGCAGGGGGGACAGGCTACACCTTC. Residues: CASSLAGGTGYTF.